The 28 T cell receptor beta chains presented below share a single source sample, sequenced in a study of cytomegalovirus exposure and HLA in healthy donors. 13 Jbeta primers and 60 Vbeta primers were used for the PCR. The protocol was immunoSEQ multiplex PCR, while the TCRdb copy is restricted to in-frame clones and leaves out a portion. The sample consists of around 100,000 clones, 65% to 80% of them appearing once. The sample comprised PBMCs. The receptors here all came from a man between 25 and 39 years old in good health and CMV-seropositive.

The rearrangement uses TRBV9 and TRBJ1-2; 8 bases fit TRBD1. V shed 6 bases and J 7 bases; nucleotides not matched to a gene: 14. The CDR3 is 15 amino acids. CDR1 SGDLS and CDR2 YYNGEE come from the germline V gene. CDR3 sequence (DNA): TGTGCCAGCACTCTCAGGGGGCGCGAGTTGTTTGGCTACACCTTC. Its protein product is CASTLRGRELFGYTF.

The chain carries TRBV4-1 and TRBJ1-2; D unresolved. Germline CDR1 is MGHRA and CDR2 is YSYEKL. V gave up 0 bases and J gave up 3 bases, with 11 bases separating them. This CDR3 spans 15 amino acids. CDR3 in DNA: TGCGCCAGCAGCCAAGATGTAGCCAGTCACTATGGCTACACCTTC. Its protein product is CASSQDVASHYGYTF.

V gene TRBV9 combines with J gene TRBJ2-3, with TRBD2 matching 9 bases. The CDR3 is 14 amino acids. CDR1 is SGDLS, CDR2 YYNGEE, per germline. Unmatched junction bases numbered 2, after V lost 0 bases and J lost 6 bases. The CDR3 coding sequence is TGTGCCAGCAGCGTAGGGACTAGCGTGGATACGCAGTATTTT. It is translated as CASSVGTSVDTQYF.

The chain has TRBV6-5 and TRBJ2-7; D not resolved. Germline V gene data show CDR1 as MNHEY and CDR2 as SVGAGI. Trimming removed 0 bases at V and 6 bases at J, with 3 bases between. The CDR3 covers 11 residues. CDR3 protein: CASSYSGEQYF. Here the CDR3 DNA reads TGTGCCAGCAGTTACTCCGGCGAGCAGTACTTC.

V gene TRBV2 combines with J gene TRBJ1-6; TRBD1 matches at 9 bases. V dropped 6 bases and J dropped 6; count of bases not matched to a gene: 6. Germline assignment: CDR1 SNHLY and CDR2 FYNNEI. This CDR3 is built from 15 residues. The CDR3 DNA is TGTGCCAGCAGAGAGGACAGGGGTCTTAATTCACCCCTCCACTTT. This sequence encodes CASREDRGLNSPLHF.

The chain joins TRBV7-9 to TRBJ2-3, with 9 bases identical to TRBD2. The CDR3 loop spans 14 amino acids. The germline V gene encodes CDR1 SEHNR and CDR2 FQNEAQ (reference sequence). Germline trimming cut 3 bases from V and 5 bases from J; bases unmatched to any gene: 3. As DNA, the CDR3 is TGTGCCAGCAGCTTTGGCGGGGGGGGAGATACGCAGTATTTT. Protein sequence: CASSFGGGGDTQYF.

This chain uses TRBV5-1 with TRBJ1-2, with D perhaps TRBD1 (5 bases). V was shortened by 0 bases and J by 9 bases, with 9 bases between the two germline ends. The CDR3 has 12 residues. In germline, CDR1 is SGHRS, CDR2 YFSETQ. CDR3 nucleotides: TGCGCCAGCAGCTTGGACAGGACGAGCTACACCTTC. This codes for CASSLDRTSYTF.

This chain links TRBV4-1 with TRBJ2-3, with D perhaps matching TRBD2 (7 bases). Germline V gene sequence: CDR1 MGHRA, CDR2 YSYEKL. This CDR3 comprises 14 residues. The V and J ends lost 7 bases and 3 bases respectively, with 14 bases between them. Here the CDR3 reads CASNRGGQTDTQYF. CDR3 DNA: TGCGCCAGCAATCGCGGGGGCCAGACAGATACGCAGTATTTT.

Details on this clone: The sample contains more than one DNA sequence encoding this CDR3. The chain joins TRBV29-1 to TRBJ2-5, with a possible D match to TRBD1 (5 bases). CDR3 length: 13 residues. Germline V gene sequence: CDR1 SQVTM, CDR2 ANQGSEA. V lost 4 bases and J 2 bases, leaving 11 bases between the germline ends. This chain's CDR3 is CSVAPRVQETQYF. The CDR3 DNA reads TGCAGCGTTGCTCCCAGGGTACAAGAGACCCAGTACTTC.

This clone was observed once. This chain joins TRBV18 and TRBJ2-5, with 10 bases fitting TRBD2. The CDR3 contains 17 residues. Germline-derived CDR1 and CDR2 are KGHSH and LQKENI. V gave up 4 bases and J gave up 5 bases; unmatched junction bases: 13. The CDR3, as DNA: TGTGCCAGCTCACGCGGGCTAGCGGGGGAGTATCCCGAGACCCAGTACTTC. It codes for CASSRGLAGEYPETQYF.

The chain combines TRBV11-1 with TRBJ2-1, with 7 bases matching TRBD1. V lost 5 bases to trimming and J lost 9 bases; unmatched junction nucleotides: 7. Looked up from germline, CDR1 is SGHAT and CDR2 is FQDESV (reference sequence). The length of the CDR3 is 13 residues. CDR3 sequence: CASSRQGLGEQFF. The CDR3 region has the DNA TGTGCCAGCAGCCGACAGGGTTTGGGTGAGCAGTTCTTC.

The rearrangement links TRBV6-6 to TRBJ2-5, with 7 bases matching TRBD1. After removal of 5 bases from V and 2 bases from J, the junction contained 2 bases not matched to a gene. This CDR3 has 13 amino acids. CDR1 and CDR2 (germline): MNHNY, SVGAGI (reference sequence). The CDR3 DNA is TGTGCCAGCAGTGGGACAGTTCAAGAGACCCAGTACTTC. As protein: CASSGTVQETQYF.

This chain links TRBV6-5 with TRBJ1-2, with 7 positions matching TRBD1. J lost 7 bases, V lost 0 bases, and 5 bases had no gene match. The germline CDR1 and CDR2 sequences are MNHEY and SVGAGI. CDR3 length: 14 amino acids. CDR3 loop: CASSYSRGPGGYTF. In DNA form, the CDR3 reads TGTGCCAGCAGTTACTCGAGGGGGCCTGGTGGCTACACCTTC.

The gene calls are TRBV7-9 and TRBJ2-1; 10 bases match TRBD2. V shed 3 bases, J shed 4 bases, and the junction held 6 bases outside the gene matches. The CDR3 totals 16 residues. CDR1 is SEHNR and CDR2 is FQNEAQ in the germline V gene (reference sequence). The CDR3 loop is CASSFTSGVRYNEQFF. The CDR3 coding sequence is TGTGCCAGCAGCTTTACTAGCGGGGTCAGATACAATGAGCAGTTCTTC.

This sequence joins TRBV4-1 and TRBJ1-1; 8 bases are shared with TRBD1. The germline gives CDR1 MGHRA, CDR2 YSYEKL. The CDR3 has 16 amino acids. V shed 2 bases and J 2 bases; nucleotides not matched to a gene: 7. CDR3 protein: CASSQLWTGLNTEAFF. CDR3 sequence (DNA): TGCGCCAGCAGCCAACTTTGGACAGGGCTAAACACTGAAGCTTTCTTT.

V gene TRBV10-1 combines with J gene TRBJ2-4; D gene unclear. Between the trimmed V and J ends, which lost 8 bases and 7 bases, there was a span of 9 bases. CDR3 length: 11 amino acids. In germline, CDR1 is WNHNN, CDR2 SYGVQD (reference sequence). CDR3 residues: CASGPRNIQYF. In nucleotides, the CDR3 is TGCGCCAGCGGTCCACGGAACATTCAGTACTTC.

This clone was seen a few times. V gene TRBV30 combines with J gene TRBJ2-7; D not certain. Trimming stripped 0 bases from V and 4 bases from J, with 13 bases between. The V gene's germline CDR1 is GTSNPN and CDR2 SVGIG (reference sequence). The CDR3 is made up of 14 amino acids. CDR3 region: CAWSVLGLGYEQYF. DNA of the CDR3: TGTGCCTGGAGTGTTCTGGGCTTGGGTTACGAGCAGTACTTC.

The chain carries TRBV5-1 and TRBJ2-5; D might be TRBD1 (6 bases). The DNA end is a closer match to TRBJ2-7, so the J assignment may be wrong. The germline CDR1 and CDR2 sequences are SGHRS and YFSETQ. This CDR3 region has 14 residues. CDR3 loop: CASSLGQTGDEQYF. The CDR3 nucleotides are TGCGCCAGCAGCTTAGGACAGACAGGAGACGAGCAGTACTTC.

The CDR3 region is CASRTPGLAGGRGTDTQYF. For the CDR3, the DNA is TGTGCCAGCAGGACGCCCGGACTAGCGGGGGGGCGTGGCACAGATACGCAGTATTTT. The chain is built from TRBV27 and TRBJ2-3; 15 bases fit TRBD2. Germline V gives CDR1 MNHEY, CDR2 SMNVEV (reference sequence). The CDR3 spans 19 residues. Trimming cost V 6 bases and J 1 base; bases outside gene matches: 11.

This rearrangement joins TRBV19 to TRBJ1-2; D ambiguous. Looked up from germline, CDR1 is LNHDA and CDR2 is SQIVND (reference sequence). V was clipped by 5 bases and J by 4 bases, with 17 bases between them. The CDR3 spans 15 residues. In DNA, the CDR3 is TGTGCCAGTAGTGGATGGGCTCCACCAACCTATGGCTACACCTTC. Amino acid sequence: CASSGWAPPTYGYTF.

The gene calls are TRBV5-1 and TRBJ1-1; D is possibly TRBD1 (5 bases). Trimming took 3 bases from V and 0 from J, leaving 9 bases between them. Per germline, CDR1 SGHRS and CDR2 YFSETQ. The CDR3 has 14 residues. For the CDR3, the DNA is TGCGCCAGCAGCTCGACAGCGTTGAACACTGAAGCTTTCTTT. This translates into CASSSTALNTEAFF.

The gene calls are TRBV5-6 and TRBJ2-1, with D tentatively TRBD2 (6 bases). V was clipped by 4 bases and J by 1 base, with 12 bases between them. CDR3 length: 15 amino acids. Germline V gives CDR1 SGHDT, CDR2 YYEEEE. The CDR3 bases are TGTGCCAGCAGCCTCGGAGGGTCTTCCTACAATGAGCAGTTCTTC. It translates to CASSLGGSSYNEQFF.

This chain connects TRBV27 to TRBJ1-2; D possibly corresponds to TRBD1 (6 bases). Deletions cut 2 bases from V and 4 bases from J, with 17 bases between. This CDR3 has 16 residues. Looked up from germline, CDR1 is MNHEY and CDR2 is SMNVEV (reference sequence). CDR3 bases: TGTGCCAGCAGTTTAGCAGCCCCGGGACACCTCTATGGCTACACCTTC. Encoded protein: CASSLAAPGHLYGYTF.

V and J are TRBV13 and TRBJ2-7; possibly TRBD1 for D (6 bases). Germline V gene lookup returns CDR1 PRHDT and CDR2 FYEKMQ (reference sequence). The CDR3 has 15 amino acids. Trimming removed 5 bases from V and 0 bases from J, with 14 bases in between. CDR3 amino acids: CASSQYRAYSYEQYF. The CDR3 DNA reads TGTGCCAGCAGCCAGTACAGGGCCTACTCCTACGAGCAGTACTTC.

CDR3 DNA sequence: TGTGCCAGCAGTTCGGGTTTAAATAATTCACCCCTCCACTTT. Protein product: CASSSGLNNSPLHF. The chain joins TRBV27 to TRBJ1-6; D unclear. Germline assignment: CDR1 MNHEY and CDR2 SMNVEV (reference sequence). V lost 4 bases and J 5 bases, leaving 9 bases between the germline ends. The CDR3 spans 14 residues.

V gene TRBV6-6 combines with J gene TRBJ2-3, with TRBD1 matching over 12 bases. The germline gives CDR1 MNHNY, CDR2 SVGAGI (reference sequence). The trim removed 2 bases at V and 4 bases at J, leaving 4 bases unmatched. The CDR3 loop spans 16 amino acids. This CDR3 is CASSYRGQGASDTQYF. Written as DNA, the CDR3 is TGTGCCAGCAGTTACAGGGGACAGGGGGCTTCAGATACGCAGTATTTT.

The chain couples TRBV25-1 to TRBJ2-7; no clear D gene. Between the trimmed V and J ends, which lost 1 base and 9 bases, there was a span of 7 bases. The germline V gene encodes CDR1 MGHDK and CDR2 SYGVNS. The CDR3 extends over 11 amino acids. CDR3 region: CASSESRGQYF. CDR3 nucleotides: TGTGCCAGCAGTGAATCTCGCGGGCAGTACTTC.

The CDR3 region has the DNA TGTGCCAGCAGCCCAGGGGCAACTAATGAAAAACTGTTTTTT. It yields the protein CASSPGATNEKLFF. This chain connects TRBV2 to TRBJ1-4, with D possibly being TRBD1 (6 bases). Trimming shortened V by 6 bases and J by 0 bases, and 8 bases separated the two germline ends. The germline CDR1 and CDR2 sequences are SNHLY and FYNNEI. The CDR3 runs 14 residues.